This record concerns one T cell receptor beta chain sequence. Only CD45RO-negative cells positively selected for CCR7 counted as naive CD8 cells, so terminally differentiated effector memory CD45RA+ cells were excluded. Within Nashville, Tennessee resided all donors, each a Caucasian adult. The data belong to a study of shared clonotypes between healthy human individuals. Genomic DNA of every subset was divided equally among multiple immunoSEQ plates. Assay used: immunoSEQ multiplex PCR; TCRdb lists only in-frame clones, some missing. The sample contains about 800,000 clones, 90% to 97% of which appear only once. Losses at the gene ends were 4 bases for V and 3 bases for J; bases not matched to a gene: 1. Germline V gene lookup returns CDR1 MNHEY and CDR2 SMNVEV (reference sequence). The CDR3 runs 14 residues.

The TCR sequence derives from a man in his thirties or forties in good health. Sequenced sample: naive CD8+ T cells sorted from blood. V is TRBV27 and J is TRBJ1-5; 9 bases are a match to TRBD1. As DNA, the CDR3 is TGTGCCAGCAGTTACAGGGGGCACAATCAGCCCCAGCATTTT. Its protein is CASSYRGHNQPQHF.